This T cell receptor (beta chain) appears in the sequencing data of a study of T-cell reconstitution after alpha-beta-depleted transplantation in children. The CDR3 contains 14 residues. Trimming took off 7 bases at V and 2 bases at J, with 12 bases between the two ends. As it was prepared, the TCRbeta library received unique molecular identifiers. TCRdb passed the PCR reads through MiXCR, listing each CDR3 protein once. The table includes 600,000 or so distinct CDR3 sequences, about 23% detected once. This clonotype was detected many times. The receptor's source is a boy under three years old who had a stem cell transplant for acute myeloid leukemia, so the T cells may come from the graft donor. The input for sequencing was PBMCs, mostly from graft donor cells, taken 360 days after TCRalphabeta/CD19-depleted stem cell transplant. The chain employs TRBV12-3 or TRBV12-4 and TRBJ2-1, with unresolved D. The CDR3 spells CASTVASTYNEQFF. CDR3 nucleotide sequence: TGTGCCAGCACAGTCGCGTCTACCTACAATGAGCAGTTCTTC.